The entry below describes one T cell receptor beta chain. Its antigen remains unknown. The data derive from a study of T cell responses to AZD1222 COVID-19 vaccine. Overall study findings and caveats: No repertoire was sampled before or during the peak T cell response, only after it.

Method: immunoSEQ multiplex PCR; TCRdb's copy keeps in-frame clones and lacks some. The repertoire holds 150,000 to 200,000 clones, about 92% seen once, with over 0.8% in the top ten. Germline CDR1 WNHNN, CDR2 SYGVQD (reference sequence). V was pared by 0 bases and J by 4 bases, with 9 bases between. This CDR3 is 15 amino acids long. The clonotype originates from an adult in good health. Sample: peripheral blood, taken on day 0 of AZD1222 vaccination. V gene TRBV10-1 combines with J gene TRBJ1-4; D remains unclear. CDR3 in DNA: TGCGCCAGCAGTGAGTCTCCACTTCATAATGAAAAACTGTTTTTT. Translation gives CASSESPLHNEKLFF.